Listed here are 28 T cell receptor beta chains from one sample, sequenced in a study of T cells after yellow fever vaccination. TCRdb re-called the 5' RACE reads through MiXCR, storing one row per CDR3 protein. The repertoire holds a few hundred thousand distinct CDR3 sequences, with about a sixth as singletons. Sample: PBMCs, taken 4 to 6 days after the first yellow fever vaccination. Receptors were obtained from a man aged 18 to 30 who received the YFV17D yellow fever vaccine.

The V call is TRBV12-3 or TRBV12-4, the J call TRBJ2-1; D is unclear. The germline V and J ends were trimmed by 2 bases and 9 bases, with 11 bases remaining between them. The length of the CDR3 is 13 residues. For the CDR3, the DNA is TGTGCCAGCAGTTTACTGATCCGGGTTGAGCAGTTCTTC. Translating it yields CASSLLIRVEQFF.

In this sample, this clonotype turned up a few times. The chain uses TRBV7-3 and TRBJ2-3, with D tentatively TRBD2 (6 bases). The CDR3 runs 16 residues. The germline CDR1 and CDR2 sequences are SGHTA and FQGTGA. V was shortened by 5 bases and J by 0 bases, with 15 bases between the two germline ends. CDR3 residues: CASSPGLAFSTDTQYF. The DNA of the CDR3 is TGTGCCAGCAGCCCCGGCCTAGCGTTTAGCACAGATACGCAGTATTTT.

This clonotype was recorded a few times. The rearrangement joins TRBV20-1 to TRBJ2-5, with 10 bases lining up with TRBD2. The V segment lost 6 bases and the J segment 0 bases; nucleotides outside the gene matches: 16. CDR3 length: 18 amino acids. CDR1 DFQATT and CDR2 SNEGSKA come from the germline V gene (reference sequence). CDR3 in amino acids: CSAPSSGGRFWYQETQYF. In DNA, the CDR3 is TGCAGTGCCCCTTCTAGCGGGGGACGCTTTTGGTACCAAGAGACCCAGTACTTC.

This clonotype was observed many times. J is TRBJ2-5 and V is TRBV4-1; 8 nucleotides line up with TRBD2. The CDR3 covers 15 residues. V shed 2 bases and J 3 bases; nucleotides not matched to a gene: 5. The germline CDR1 and CDR2 sequences are MGHRA and YSYEKL. DNA for the CDR3: TGCGCCAGCAGCCAACATCCGGGGGGGAAAGAGACCCAGTACTTC. Protein product: CASSQHPGGKETQYF.

CDR3 sequence: CATNGDLILGTLNTGELFF. CDR3 coding DNA: TGTGCCACCAACGGCGACCTGATACTCGGGACACTGAACACCGGGGAGCTGTTTTTT. The chain uses TRBV6-7 and TRBJ2-2; D may be TRBD1 (6 bases). TRBV6-7 is an open reading frame whose function is uncertain. V lost 10 bases, J lost 1 base, and 28 bases lay in between. The CDR3 loop spans 19 amino acids.

J is TRBJ1-3 and V is TRBV6-5; 7 bases fit TRBD1. Germline V gene lookup returns CDR1 MNHEY and CDR2 SVGAGI. V lost 4 bases to trimming and J lost 2 bases; unmatched junction nucleotides: 8. The CDR3 extends over 16 amino acids. In nucleotides, the CDR3 is TGTGCCAGCAGTTGGACAGGATCGAGCCCTGGAAACACCATATATTTT. This translates into CASSWTGSSPGNTIYF.

This clonotype was counted only a few times. J is TRBJ1-2 and V is TRBV4-3; no reliable D call. The germline V and J ends were trimmed by 1 base and 6 bases, with 15 bases remaining between them. The CDR3 runs 15 residues. CDR1 and CDR2 (germline): LGHNA, YSLEER. The CDR3 region has the DNA TGCGCCAGCAGCCAAGTCTACCCCCCTCGTCATGGCTACACCTTC. Its translation is CASSQVYPPRHGYTF.

This chain links TRBV6-2 or TRBV6-3 with TRBJ2-3; no definite D call. Trimming took 4 bases from V and 6 from J, leaving 11 bases between them. Germline V lookup: CDR1 MNHEY, CDR2 SVGEGT. CDR3 size: 13 residues. As DNA, the CDR3 is TGTGCCAGCAGTTCCCTCACGACGGATACGCAGTATTTT. This translates into CASSSLTTDTQYF.

This clonotype appeared many times. The chain joins TRBV12-3 or TRBV12-4 to TRBJ1-2; unclear D gene. Trimming removed 3 bases from V and 4 bases from J, with 9 bases in between. The CDR3 extends over 13 amino acids. This chain's CDR3 is CASSFLGSYGYTF. The CDR3 bases are TGTGCCAGCAGTTTCCTGGGGAGCTATGGCTACACCTTC.

This clonotype was detected only a few times. The rearrangement uses TRBV6-1 and TRBJ1-5; D is ambiguous. This CDR3 contains 17 residues. V lost 6 bases and J 0 bases, leaving 18 bases between the germline ends. CDR1 and CDR2 from the germline V gene are MNHNS and SASEGT. The CDR3 spells CASRIPPQKDSNQPQHF. The CDR3 nucleotides are TGTGCCAGCAGGATTCCCCCACAGAAGGATAGCAATCAGCCCCAGCATTTT.

V gene TRBV19 combines with J gene TRBJ2-7; perhaps TRBD1 as D (6 bases). With 10 bases removed from V and 3 bases from J, the gap between germline ends came to 16 bases. Germline CDR1 LNHDA, CDR2 SQIVND (reference sequence). The CDR3 contains 13 residues. CDR3: CATSWTVHYEQYF. The CDR3 region has the DNA TGTGCCACATCTTGGACAGTGCACTACGAGCAGTACTTC.

This chain joins TRBV24-1 and TRBJ1-5, with D possibly matching TRBD1 (5 bases). V gave up 4 bases and J gave up 6 bases, with 9 bases separating them. The CDR3 is 13 amino acids. From germline, CDR1 is KGHDR and CDR2 SFDVKD. The CDR3 sequence: CATSDGGGQPQHF. CDR3 coding DNA: TGTGCCACCAGTGACGGGGGAGGTCAGCCCCAGCATTTT.

The sample holds many counts of this clonotype. This rearrangement joins TRBV20-1 to TRBJ1-2; D is ambiguous. CDR1 is DFQATT and CDR2 is SNEGSKA in the germline V gene (reference sequence). Trimming shortened V by 3 bases and J by 0 bases, and 5 bases separated the two germline ends. This CDR3 is built from 12 residues. In DNA, the CDR3 is TGCAGTGCTAGGGACCCTAACTATGGCTACACCTTC. Protein: CSARDPNYGYTF.

This clonotype was observed many times. V and J are TRBV20-1 and TRBJ2-1; 8 positions agree with TRBD2. The CDR3 covers 15 residues. V gave up 0 bases and J gave up 7 bases; unmatched junction bases: 8. Germline V CDR1 and CDR2: DFQATT, SNEGSKA (reference sequence). The DNA of the CDR3 is TGCAGTGCTAGAGATCGGGCGGGGGGAAGGAATGAGCAGTTCTTC. Its translation is CSARDRAGGRNEQFF.

Within the sample, this clonotype is medium-sized (0.01 to 0.1%). The gene calls are TRBV30 and TRBJ1-2; D may be TRBD1 (6 bases). The CDR3 spans 13 residues. Between the trimmed V and J ends, which lost 4 bases and 3 bases, there was a span of 12 bases. Germline V gives CDR1 GTSNPN, CDR2 SVGIG (reference sequence). The CDR3 reads CAWNGGQYYGYTF. The CDR3 DNA is TGTGCCTGGAACGGGGGGCAATACTATGGCTACACCTTC. The full variable domain, rest sourced from reference TRBV30 and TRBJ1-2, is SQTIHQWPATLVQPVGSPLSLECTVEGTSNPNLYWYRQAAGRGLQLLFYSVGIGQISSEVPQNLSASRPQDRQFILSSKKLLLSDSGFYLCAWNGGQYYGYTFGSGTRLTVV.

The chain employs TRBV2 and TRBJ1-5; TRBD1 agrees at 10 bases. V shed 7 bases and J 7 bases; nucleotides not matched to a gene: 1. Germline V CDR1 and CDR2: SNHLY, FYNNEI. The CDR3 has 12 residues. The CDR3 loop reads CASMGQGQPQHF. In DNA form, the CDR3 reads TGTGCCAGCATGGGACAGGGGCAGCCCCAGCATTTT.

The genes are TRBV6-2 or TRBV6-3 and TRBJ2-3, with D possibly TRBD2 on 5 matching bases. This CDR3 contains 16 residues. V lost 2 bases and J lost 0, with 12 bases in between. CDR1 and CDR2 from the germline V gene are MNHEY and SVGEGT. CDR3 sequence: CASSYGRALSTDTQYF. As DNA, the CDR3 is TGTGCCAGCAGTTACGGGCGGGCCCTTAGCACAGATACGCAGTATTTT.

This clonotype has more than one count but fewer than ten. The CDR3 sequence is CASSLQQSKETQYF. CDR3 DNA sequence: TGTGCCAGCAGCTTACAACAGTCAAAAGAGACCCAGTACTTC. V usage is TRBV11-2 and J usage is TRBJ2-5; D remains unclear. There are 14 residues in the CDR3. Per germline, CDR1 SGHAT and CDR2 FQNNGV. The V end lost 2 bases, the J end lost 3 bases, and 10 bases lay between the germline ends.

The chain carries TRBV4-2 and TRBJ2-2, with 9 nucleotides matching TRBD2. In germline, CDR1 is LGHNA, CDR2 YNFKEQ. There are 18 residues in the CDR3. Trimming took 0 bases from V and 5 from J; bases not matched to a gene: 10. In nucleotides, the CDR3 is TGTGCCAGCAGCCAAGAAGATTGGCGGGGGGGCGGTACCGGGGAGCTGTTTTTT. Translating gives CASSQEDWRGGGTGELFF.

This rearrangement joins TRBV18 to TRBJ2-2; D might be TRBD1 (5 bases). Germline assignment: CDR1 KGHSH and CDR2 LQKENI. The V end lost 5 bases, the J end lost 4 bases, and 14 bases lay between the germline ends. The CDR3 covers 15 residues. The CDR3 here is CASSEFQGRTGELFF. Written as DNA, the CDR3 is TGTGCCAGCTCAGAGTTCCAGGGTCGCACCGGGGAGCTGTTTTTT.

The chain couples TRBV25-1 to TRBJ1-6; 7 bases line up with TRBD1. With 4 bases clipped from V and 7 bases from J, the junction kept 7 bases outside the gene matches. The CDR3 spans 15 residues. The germline CDR1 and CDR2 sequences are MGHDK and SYGVNS. The CDR3 here is CASSGRQGSNSPLHF. The CDR3 DNA is TGTGCCAGCAGTGGGCGACAGGGTTCCAATTCACCCCTCCACTTT.

Concerning this clonotype itself: One end of the junction does not line up with germline, which may come from a read error. The gene calls are TRBV6-4 and TRBJ1-5; D ambiguous. In germline, CDR1 is MRHNA, CDR2 SNTAGT. This CDR3 contains 19 residues. For the CDR3, the DNA is TGTGCCATCAGTGACTCGAGGAGGACCCTTGAGGGCCCGGGACAGCCCCAGCATTTT. Translating gives CAISDSRRTLEGPGQPQHF.

This chain connects TRBV28 to TRBJ2-2, with 10 bases lining up with TRBD1. From germline, CDR1 is MDHEN and CDR2 SYDVKM. The CDR3 runs to 17 residues. J was trimmed by 0 bases and V by 3 bases; bases with no gene match: 4. In DNA form, the CDR3 reads TGTGCCAGCAGTTTGCGGGGACAGGGGACGAACACCGGGGAGCTGTTTTTT. This sequence encodes CASSLRGQGTNTGELFF.

The chain links TRBV5-1 to TRBJ2-1; D is perhaps TRBD2 (7 bases). Germline V gives CDR1 SGHRS, CDR2 YFSETQ. Deletions cut 4 bases from V and 0 bases from J, with 17 bases between. CDR3 length: 17 amino acids. CDR3 residues: CASSPALGGLSYNEQFF. The CDR3 DNA follows: TGCGCCAGCAGCCCGGCTCTGGGGGGGCTCTCCTACAATGAGCAGTTCTTC. Full variable domain (missing parts from reference TRBV5-1 and TRBJ2-1): KAGVTQTPRYLIKTRGQQVTLSCSPISGHRSVSWYQQTPGQGLQFLFEYFSETQRNKGNFPGRFSGRQFSNSRSEMNVSTLELGDSALYLCASSPALGGLSYNEQFFGPGTRLTVL.

The rearrangement links TRBV12-3 or TRBV12-4 to TRBJ1-1; 7 nucleotides agree with TRBD1. V lost 6 bases, J lost 7 bases, and 17 bases stayed unmatched. There are 16 residues in the CDR3. For the CDR3, the DNA is TGTGCCAGCAGCCACCCGCCCGACAGGGCAAATGATGAAGCTTTCTTT. This codes for CASSHPPDRANDEAFF.

This clonotype was recorded a few times. The chain combines TRBV6-1 with TRBJ2-1; no definite D call. The CDR3 has 15 residues. V shed 5 bases and J shed 0 bases, with 11 bases lying between them. CDR1 MNHNS and CDR2 SASEGT come from the germline V gene. CDR3 sequence reads: CASSPDPSSYNEQFF. Written as DNA, the CDR3 is TGTGCCAGCAGTCCAGACCCGAGCTCCTACAATGAGCAGTTCTTC.

V is TRBV7-8 and J is TRBJ1-5; no clear D gene. The germline V gene encodes CDR1 SGHVS and CDR2 FQNEAQ. The ends were cut back, 0 bases at V and 2 bases at J, with 8 bases in the middle. This CDR3 is 15 amino acids long. CDR3 in DNA: TGTGCCAGCAGCTTAGCGCGCATGGGCAATCAGCCCCAGCATTTT. It specifies CASSLARMGNQPQHF.

Only a few counts were recorded for this clonotype. The chain has TRBV3-1 and TRBJ1-1; no clear D. Between the trimmed V and J ends, which lost 0 bases and 9 bases, there was a span of 11 bases. The CDR3 consists of 13 residues. In germline, CDR1 is LGHDT, CDR2 YNNKEL (reference sequence). This CDR3 reads CASSQEGRVQAFF. The CDR3 region has the DNA TGTGCCAGCAGCCAAGAAGGAAGGGTTCAAGCTTTCTTT. The variable domain in full, completed from reference TRBV3-1 and TRBJ1-1, reads DTAVSQTPKYLVTQMGNDKSIKCEQNLGHDTMYWYKQDSKKFLKIMFSYNNKELIINETVPNRFSPKSPDKAHLNLHINSLELGDSAVYFCASSQEGRVQAFFGQGTRLTVV.